The clone carrying this T cell receptor beta chain has more than one count but fewer than ten. Cycle 7 day 1, cycle 4 day 1, and baseline were the timepoints at which blood was sampled. This sample was taken from a study of OX40 agonist ivuxolimab in advanced cancers. Whole-study context: Two patients with cutaneous melanoma and one with hepatocellular carcinoma, three in total, showed partial responses.

Germline V CDR1 and CDR2: SGHTA, FQGNSA. V shed 2 bases and J 4 bases; nucleotides not matched to a gene: 5. The CDR3 totals 15 residues. The method was immunoSEQ multiplex PCR; TCRdb's version includes in-frame clones alone and lacks a portion of them. The sample has some 15,000 clones, just under 75% seen once. The TCR sequence derives from an adult with an advanced solid tumor such as melanoma, head and neck, liver or kidney cancer. The material was CD4+ or CD8+ T cells sorted from blood, obtained in a trial of the OX40 agonist ivuxolimab. The rearrangement joins TRBV7-2 to TRBJ2-1; 7 bases map to TRBD2. The CDR3: CASSLWGGAYNEQFF. DNA of the CDR3: TGTGCCAGCAGCTTATGGGGGGGTGCATACAATGAGCAGTTCTTC.